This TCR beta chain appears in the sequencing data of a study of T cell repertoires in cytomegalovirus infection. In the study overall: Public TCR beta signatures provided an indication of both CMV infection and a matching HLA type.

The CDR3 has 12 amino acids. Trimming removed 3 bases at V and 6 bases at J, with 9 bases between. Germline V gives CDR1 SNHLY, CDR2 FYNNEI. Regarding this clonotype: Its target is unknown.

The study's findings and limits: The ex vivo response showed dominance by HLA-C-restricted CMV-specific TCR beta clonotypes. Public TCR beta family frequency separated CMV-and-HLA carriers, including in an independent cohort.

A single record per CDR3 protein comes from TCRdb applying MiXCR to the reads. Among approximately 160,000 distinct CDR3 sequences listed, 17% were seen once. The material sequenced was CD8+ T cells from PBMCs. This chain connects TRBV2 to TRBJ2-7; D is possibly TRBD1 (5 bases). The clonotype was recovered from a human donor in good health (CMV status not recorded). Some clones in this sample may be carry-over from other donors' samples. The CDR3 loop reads CASSEGRREQYF. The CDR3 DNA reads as TGTGCCAGCAGTGAGGGGCGGCGCGAGCAGTACTTC.